This TCR beta chain derives from a study of blood T cell repertoires in COVID-19. Study in general: Acute and convalescent COVID-19 samples came from the United States, Italy and Spain. PBMCs, B-cell-depleted T cells, or T cells provided the cDNA or gDNA that made up the material.

Seattle enrolled patients during active infection and tracked them longitudinally. In the authors' workflow: Reference gene primers were amplified, and this amplification served to estimate nucleated cell counts. TCRdb's table, derived via immunoSEQ multiplex PCR, lists solely in-frame clones and lacks some. V and J calls and clone size are copied from that table; D and trimming were computed from the DNA. The sample lists roughly 190,000 clones, around 94% occurring once. The receptor was isolated from a man aged 25 to 40 with COVID-19, enrolled during active disease. Sequencing input: peripheral blood.

CDR3 sequence reads: CASSRPGQGTEAFF. Written as DNA, the CDR3 is TGTGCCAGCAGCCGTCCGGGACAGGGCACTGAAGCTTTCTTT. The chain has TRBV3-1 (or the pseudogene TRBV3-2) and TRBJ1-1; TRBD1 matches 9 bases. The germline CDR1 and CDR2 sequences are LGHDT and YNNKEL (reference sequence). This CDR3 region has 14 residues. V was pared by 4 bases and J by 4 bases, with 4 bases of the junction left unmatched.